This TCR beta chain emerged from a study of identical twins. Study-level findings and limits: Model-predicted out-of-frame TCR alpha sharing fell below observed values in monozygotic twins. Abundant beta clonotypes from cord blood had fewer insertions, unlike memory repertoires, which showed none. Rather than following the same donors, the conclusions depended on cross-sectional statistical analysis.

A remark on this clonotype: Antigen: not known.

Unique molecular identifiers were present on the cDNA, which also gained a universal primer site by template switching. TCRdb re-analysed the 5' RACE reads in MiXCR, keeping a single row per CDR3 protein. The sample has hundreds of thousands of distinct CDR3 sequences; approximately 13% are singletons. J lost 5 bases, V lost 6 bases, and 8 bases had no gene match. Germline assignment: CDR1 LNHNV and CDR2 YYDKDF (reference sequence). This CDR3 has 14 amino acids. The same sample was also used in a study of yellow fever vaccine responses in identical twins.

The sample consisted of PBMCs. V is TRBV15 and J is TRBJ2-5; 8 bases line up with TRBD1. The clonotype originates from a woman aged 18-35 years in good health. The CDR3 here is CATRGGTGSETQYF. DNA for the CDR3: TGTGCCACCAGAGGGGGGACAGGTTCGGAGACCCAGTACTTC.